These T cell receptor beta chains were read from a single sample in a study of blood T cell repertoires in COVID-19. Generated by immunoSEQ multiplex PCR, the TCRdb table keeps only in-frame clones and is missing some. The sample contains around 100,000 clones, 86% of which appear only once. Sequenced input: peripheral blood. Source of these receptors: a man aged 40-49 years with acute or convalescent COVID-19. CDR3s include the opening cysteine and the closing phenylalanine or tryptophan. The order of the fields is clone size, J gene, CDR3 length, D gene, V gene, CDR3 DNA, CDR3 protein. D genes are given only for firm matches. Size values are once, few and many counts, or a class for expanded clones, and some rows have none.

>NA|TRBJ1-1|13|NA|TRBV7-9
TGTGCCAGCAGCCACGAGGGAGGGTTTGGGGCTTTCTTT
CASSHEGGFGAFF
>NA|TRBJ1-1|13|NA|TRBV7-9
TGTGCCAGCAGCAGCTTCGGGGGCACTGAAGCTTTCTTT
CASSSFGGTEAFF
>NA|TRBJ2-7|15|NA|TRBV6-1
TGTGCCAGCAGTGAAGAACGGGGCAGGGGCCACGAGCAGTACTTC
CASSEERGRGHEQYF
>NA|TRBJ2-6|16|NA|TRBV2
TGTGCCAGCATAAGGGGTCAGGGACTTGGGGCCAACGTCCTGACTTTC
CASIRGQGLGANVLTF
>NA|TRBJ2-7|12|NA|TRBV7-9
TGTGCCAGCAGCCGAGAGCGAGACGAGCAGTACTTC
CASSRERDEQYF
>NA|TRBJ2-6|17|NA|TRBV5-6
TGTGCCAGCAGCTTGTGGGGGCCTTACGCTGGGGCCAACGTCCTGACTTTC
CASSLWGPYAGANVLTF
>NA|TRBJ2-1|16|TRBD1|TRBV7-3
TGTGCCAGCAGCATGACAGGGGTCGGGTCCTACAATGAGCAGTTCTTC
CASSMTGVGSYNEQFF
>NA|TRBJ1-2|11|NA|TRBV19
TGTGCCAGCACCGGGGATTATGGCTACACCTTC
CASTGDYGYTF
>NA|TRBJ2-1|15|TRBD1|TRBV5-8
TGTGCCAGCAGCTTGGACAGGGGGACCTACAATGAGCAGTTCTTC
CASSLDRGTYNEQFF
>NA|TRBJ2-1|16|TRBD2|TRBV18
TGTGCCAGCTCACCACAAAGACTAGCGGGGGACAATGAGCAGTTCTTC
CASSPQRLAGDNEQFF
>once|TRBJ2-1|13|TRBD2|TRBV7-9
TGTGCCAGCAGCCTGGCGGGAGGCAATGAGCAGTTCTTC
CASSLAGGNEQFF
>NA|TRBJ1-1|12|NA|TRBV9
TGTGCCAGCGGGCGGGGAACCACTGAAGCTTTCTTT
CASGRGTTEAFF
>NA|TRBJ2-6|18|TRBD1|TRBV6-1
TGTGCCAGCAGTGTAAAGGGACAGGTCCTCTCTGGGGCCAACGTCCTGACTTTC
CASSVKGQVLSGANVLTF
>NA|TRBJ1-4|13|TRBD1|TRBV5-1
TGCGCCAGCAGCTTATACAGGGGTGAAAAACTGTTTTTT
CASSLYRGEKLFF
>NA|TRBJ2-5|16|NA|TRBV25-1
TGTGCCAGCAGTGGCCCGCCGGAGGACGTTCAAGAGACCCAGTACTTC
CASSGPPEDVQETQYF
>NA|TRBJ2-1|15|TRBD2|TRBV5-1
TGCGCCAGCAGCCGGGGACTAGCGGAATCCAATGAGCAGTTCTTC
CASSRGLAESNEQFF
>once|TRBJ2-2|15|TRBD2|TRBV2
TGTGCCAGCACCCTGGGACTAGCGGGGGCTTGGGAGCTGTTTTTT
CASTLGLAGAWELFF
>NA|TRBJ1-2|17|TRBD1|TRBV7-9
TGTGCCAGCAGCTTAGTAGCAGGGGACAGGGGGAACTATGGCTACACCTTC
CASSLVAGDRGNYGYTF
>NA|TRBJ1-1|15|TRBD1|TRBV5-1
TGCGCCAGCAACTTACAGGGGGCTGGTAGATTTGAAGCTTTCTTT
CASNLQGAGRFEAFF
>few|TRBJ1-1|17|NA|TRBV7-2
TGTGCCAGCACCCCTCCCGGAGGCAGCCGGTTTCTGCACAAAGCTTTCTTT
CASTPPGGSRFLHKAFF